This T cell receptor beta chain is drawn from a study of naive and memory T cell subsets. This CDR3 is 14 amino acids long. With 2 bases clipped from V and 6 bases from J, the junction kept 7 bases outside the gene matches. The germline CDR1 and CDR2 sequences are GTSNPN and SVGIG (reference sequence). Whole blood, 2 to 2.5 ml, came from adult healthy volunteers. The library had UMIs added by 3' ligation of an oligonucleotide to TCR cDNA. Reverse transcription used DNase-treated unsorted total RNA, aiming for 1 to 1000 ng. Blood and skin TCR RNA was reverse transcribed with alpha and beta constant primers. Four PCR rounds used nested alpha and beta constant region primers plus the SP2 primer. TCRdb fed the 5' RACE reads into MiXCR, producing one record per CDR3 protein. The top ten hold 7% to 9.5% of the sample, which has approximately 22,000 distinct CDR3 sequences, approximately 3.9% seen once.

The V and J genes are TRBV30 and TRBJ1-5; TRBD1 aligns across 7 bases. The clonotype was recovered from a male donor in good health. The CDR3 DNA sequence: TGTGCCTGGAGTACCGGGACAGTCGGTCAGCCCCAGCATTTT. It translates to CAWSTGTVGQPQHF.